The entry below gives a single T cell receptor beta chain sequence along with its context. This clone appeared a few times. There is no known antigen for this receptor. One base away there is no much larger clone; base qualities are not given. These data belong to a study of lymphopenia after photon versus proton radiotherapy (dated by TCRdb to between 2018 and 2021). Background on the whole study: The study compared the immunological effects of photon versus proton radiation therapy in patients with gastrointestinal tumors who developed high-grade lymphopenia. The study aimed to characterize how the two radiation modalities differ in their impact on the immune system. The cohort included 20 to 25 patients with gastrointestinal tumors who developed lymphopenia after receiving either photon or proton therapy.

CDR1 and CDR2, looked up from the germline V gene, are ENHRY and SYGVKD. Ends trimmed: V by 6 bases, J by 3 bases; bases unmatched to a gene: 7. Spanning cysteine to phenylalanine, the CDR3 consists of 18 amino acids. Of all the DNA, just the CDR3 is kept, 54 bases in frame from base 1. What the study reported, not specific to this receptor: Across the cohort, an inverse correlation was found between a larger post-nadir drop in TCR diversity and overall survival time among patients who died. After the lymphocyte count nadir, oligoclonal expansion, especially of CD8+ Temra cells, was observed in photon-treated repertoires, and the drop in diversity was driven by this expansion. The authors looked at the survival association only in patients who died, and they framed better survival with proton therapy as a possibility rather than a demonstrated result. During treatment, patients who received proton therapy stayed relatively stable, whereas patients who received photon therapy lost naive T cells and TCR diversity and gained effector/memory populations.

Library creation used the immunoSEQ multiplex PCR assay. T cell repertoires were profiled with deep sequencing of rearranged TCR beta loci together with multiparametric flow cytometry. Here the immuneACCESS table is served through TCRdb, limited to in-frame sequences with V and J called. Missing clones are a known gap in these copies; in checked studies unresolved V genes cover under half, and the rest lacks a known reason. For this sample the table gives 160,000 or so clones, of which about 88% were detected only once. Jointly, the top ten make up around 5.1% of the sample. The TCR originated in a man aged 50 to 60 with gastric cancer. Sequences were derived from peripheral blood, sampled from a patient treated with photon-based radiotherapy. Recombination connected TRBV10-3 to TRBJ2-6, and TRBD2 matches 14 of the central bases. The CDR3 has the sequence CAISYYGTSGSGANVLTF. The bases read TGTGCCATCAGCTACTACGGGACTAGCGGGAGTGGGGCCAACGTCCTGACTTTC.